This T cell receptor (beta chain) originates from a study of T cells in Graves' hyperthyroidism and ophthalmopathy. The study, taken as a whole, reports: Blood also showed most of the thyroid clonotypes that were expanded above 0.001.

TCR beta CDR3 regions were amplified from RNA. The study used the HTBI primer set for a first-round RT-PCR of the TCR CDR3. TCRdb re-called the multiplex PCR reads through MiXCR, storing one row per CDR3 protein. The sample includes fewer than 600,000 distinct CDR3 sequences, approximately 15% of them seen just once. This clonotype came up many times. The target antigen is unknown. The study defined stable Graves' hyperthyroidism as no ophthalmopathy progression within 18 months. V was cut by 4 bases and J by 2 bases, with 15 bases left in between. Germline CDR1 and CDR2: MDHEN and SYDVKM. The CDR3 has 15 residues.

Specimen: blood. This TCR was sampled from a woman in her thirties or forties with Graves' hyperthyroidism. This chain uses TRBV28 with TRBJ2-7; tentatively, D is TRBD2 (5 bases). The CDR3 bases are TGTGCCAGCAGTTATGGTCTGCGGGCTACCTACGAGCAGTACTTC. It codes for CASSYGLRATYEQYF.